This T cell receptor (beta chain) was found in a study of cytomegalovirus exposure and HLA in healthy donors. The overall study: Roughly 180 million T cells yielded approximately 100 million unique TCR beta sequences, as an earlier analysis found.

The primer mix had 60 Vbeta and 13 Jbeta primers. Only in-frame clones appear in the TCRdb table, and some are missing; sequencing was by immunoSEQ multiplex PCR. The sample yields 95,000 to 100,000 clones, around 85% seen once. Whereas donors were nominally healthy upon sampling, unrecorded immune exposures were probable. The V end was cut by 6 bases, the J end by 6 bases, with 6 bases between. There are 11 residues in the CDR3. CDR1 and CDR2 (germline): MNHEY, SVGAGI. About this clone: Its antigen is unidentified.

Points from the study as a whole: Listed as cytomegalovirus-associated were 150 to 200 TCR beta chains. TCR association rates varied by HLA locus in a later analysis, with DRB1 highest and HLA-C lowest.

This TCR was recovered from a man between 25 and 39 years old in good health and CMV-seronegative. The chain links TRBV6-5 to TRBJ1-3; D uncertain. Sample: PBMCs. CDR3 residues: CASSGLNTIYF. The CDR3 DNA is TGTGCCAGCAGCGGTTTAAACACCATATATTTT.